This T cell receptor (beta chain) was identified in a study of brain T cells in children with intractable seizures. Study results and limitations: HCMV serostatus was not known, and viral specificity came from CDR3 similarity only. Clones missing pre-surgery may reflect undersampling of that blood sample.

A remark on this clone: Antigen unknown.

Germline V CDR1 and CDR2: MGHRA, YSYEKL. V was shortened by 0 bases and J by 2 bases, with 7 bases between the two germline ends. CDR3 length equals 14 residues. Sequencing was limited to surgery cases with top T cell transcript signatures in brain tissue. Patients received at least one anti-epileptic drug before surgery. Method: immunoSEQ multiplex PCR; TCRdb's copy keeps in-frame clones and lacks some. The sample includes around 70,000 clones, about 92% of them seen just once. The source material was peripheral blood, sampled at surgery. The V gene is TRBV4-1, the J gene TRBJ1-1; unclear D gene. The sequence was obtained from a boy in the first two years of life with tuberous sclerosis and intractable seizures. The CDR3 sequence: CASSQDEGNTEAFF. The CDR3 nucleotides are TGCGCCAGCAGCCAAGATGAGGGTAACACTGAAGCTTTCTTT.